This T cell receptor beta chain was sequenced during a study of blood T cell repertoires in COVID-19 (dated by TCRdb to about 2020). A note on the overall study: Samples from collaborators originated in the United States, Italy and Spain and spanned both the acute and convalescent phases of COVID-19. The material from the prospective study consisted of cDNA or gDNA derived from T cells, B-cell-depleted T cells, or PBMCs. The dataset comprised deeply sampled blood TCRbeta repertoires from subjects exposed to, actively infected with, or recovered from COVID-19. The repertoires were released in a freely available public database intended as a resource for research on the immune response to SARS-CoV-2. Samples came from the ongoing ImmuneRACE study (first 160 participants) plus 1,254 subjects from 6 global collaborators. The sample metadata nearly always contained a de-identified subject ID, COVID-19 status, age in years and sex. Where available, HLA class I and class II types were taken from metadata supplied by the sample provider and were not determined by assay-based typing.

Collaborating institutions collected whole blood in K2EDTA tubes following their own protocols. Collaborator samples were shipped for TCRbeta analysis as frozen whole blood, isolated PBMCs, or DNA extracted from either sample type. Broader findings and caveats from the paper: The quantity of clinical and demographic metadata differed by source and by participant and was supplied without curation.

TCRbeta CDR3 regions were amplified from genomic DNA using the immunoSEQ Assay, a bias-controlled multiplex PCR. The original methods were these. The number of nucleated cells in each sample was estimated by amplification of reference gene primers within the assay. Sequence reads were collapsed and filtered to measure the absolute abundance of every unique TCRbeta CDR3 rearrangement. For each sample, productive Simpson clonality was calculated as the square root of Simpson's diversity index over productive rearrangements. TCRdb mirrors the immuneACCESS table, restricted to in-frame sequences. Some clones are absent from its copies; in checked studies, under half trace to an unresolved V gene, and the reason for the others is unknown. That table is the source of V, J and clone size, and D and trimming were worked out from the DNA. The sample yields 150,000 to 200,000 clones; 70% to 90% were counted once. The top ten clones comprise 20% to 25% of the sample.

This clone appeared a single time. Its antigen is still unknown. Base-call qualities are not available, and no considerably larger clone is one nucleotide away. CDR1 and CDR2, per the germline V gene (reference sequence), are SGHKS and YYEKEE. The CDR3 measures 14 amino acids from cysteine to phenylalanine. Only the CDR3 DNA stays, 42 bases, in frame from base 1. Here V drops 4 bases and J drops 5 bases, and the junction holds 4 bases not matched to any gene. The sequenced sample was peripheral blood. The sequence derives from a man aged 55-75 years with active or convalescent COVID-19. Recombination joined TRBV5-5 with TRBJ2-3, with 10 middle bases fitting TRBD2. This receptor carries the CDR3 CASSLAGVKDTQYF. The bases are TGTGCCAGCAGCCTAGCGGGGGTTAAAGATACGCAGTATTTT.